A selection of T cell receptor beta chains follows, all from one sample in a study of radiation and T cells in renal cell carcinoma. TCRdb's table, derived via immunoSEQ multiplex PCR, lists solely in-frame clones and lacks some. The sample holds some 80,000 clones; roughly 83% are singletons and the top ten take more than 2%. The starting material was blood, obtained from a patient whose treatment included radiotherapy and nephrectomy. The receptors originated from a woman in her fifties or sixties with renal cell carcinoma. CDR3s include the opening cysteine and the closing phenylalanine or tryptophan. Fields, in order: D gene, clone size, V gene, J gene, CDR3 protein, CDR3 DNA. D genes are given only for firm matches. Not all rows give a size; the values are once, few, many and, for expanded clones, a class.

D: .
size: .
V: TRBV25-1
J: TRBJ2-5
CDR3: CASSESGGQVAQYF
DNA: TGTGCCAGCAGTGAATCGGGCGGCCAAGTGGCCCAGTACTTC

D: TRBD2
size: .
V: TRBV4-1
J: TRBJ2-7
CDR3: CASSQDPSGGGALEQYF
DNA: TGCGCCAGCAGCCAAGATCCTTCGGGCGGGGGGGCCCTCGAGCAGTACTTC

D: .
size: .
V: TRBV21-1
J: TRBJ1-2
CDR3: CASSTLGQSFNYGYTF
DNA: TGTGCCAGCAGCACCCTCGGACAGAGTTTTAACTATGGCTACACCTTC

D: .
size: .
V: TRBV6-1
J: TRBJ2-7
CDR3: CASSEVGQGSSYEQYF
DNA: TGTGCCAGCAGTGAAGTCGGGCAGGGAAGCTCCTACGAGCAGTACTTC

D: .
size: .
V: TRBV25-1
J: TRBJ2-6
CDR3: CASSSHRELTF
DNA: TGTGCCAGCAGTTCCCACAGGGAATTGACTTTC

D: .
size: once
V: TRBV6-1
J: TRBJ2-2
CDR3: CASSEAGSPTGELFF
DNA: TGTGCCAGCAGTGAAGCCGGCAGCCCCACCGGGGAGCTGTTTTTT

D: .
size: .
V: TRBV9
J: TRBJ2-3
CDR3: CASSPRAGSGTDTQYF
DNA: TGTGCCAGCAGCCCTCGAGCAGGGTCTGGCACAGATACGCAGTATTTT

D: .
size: .
V: TRBV6-1
J: TRBJ1-2
CDR3: CASSGNNYGYTF
DNA: TGTGCCAGCAGTGGTAATAACTATGGCTACACCTTC

D: .
size: .
V: TRBV28
J: TRBJ1-2
CDR3: CASRPPGSFIYGYTF
DNA: TGTGCCAGCAGGCCCCCTGGGTCATTCATCTATGGCTACACCTTC

D: TRBD1
size: .
V: TRBV6-5
J: TRBJ1-2
CDR3: CASSYSGQGQGYTF
DNA: TGTGCCAGCAGTTACTCAGGACAGGGACAAGGCTACACCTTC

D: TRBD1
size: .
V: TRBV4-1
J: TRBJ2-5
CDR3: CASSQGRGWETQYF
DNA: TGCGCCAGCAGCCAGGGCAGGGGGTGGGAGACCCAGTACTTC

D: .
size: .
V: TRBV29-1
J: TRBJ2-3
CDR3: CSVDTYGGGSSTDTQYF
DNA: TGCAGCGTTGATACCTACGGGGGTGGGTCTAGCACAGATACGCAGTATTTT

D: .
size: .
V: TRBV7-2
J: TRBJ1-1
CDR3: CASSQGGGMNTEAFF
DNA: TGTGCCAGCAGCCAAGGGGGGGGGATGAACACTGAAGCTTTCTTT

D: .
size: once
V: TRBV9
J: TRBJ2-3
CDR3: CASSVVGETDTQYF
DNA: TGTGCCAGCAGCGTAGTAGGGGAAACAGATACGCAGTATTTT

D: TRBD2
size: .
V: TRBV9
J: TRBJ2-7
CDR3: CASSPYRSGLAGAYEQYF
DNA: TGTGCCAGCAGCCCATATCGCAGTGGACTAGCGGGAGCCTACGAGCAGTACTTC

D: TRBD2
size: .
V: TRBV30
J: TRBJ2-7
CDR3: CAWSVRNGGRGAYEQYF
DNA: TGTGCCTGGAGTGTAAGGAATGGCGGGAGGGGGGCCTACGAGCAGTACTTC

D: .
size: .
V: TRBV7-2
J: TRBJ1-5
CDR3: CASSPGTHSNQPQHF
DNA: TGTGCCAGCAGCCCTGGTACACATAGCAATCAGCCCCAGCATTTT

D: .
size: .
V: TRBV5-4
J: TRBJ1-3
CDR3: CASSLASSGNTIYF
DNA: TGTGCCAGCAGCTTGGCCAGCTCTGGAAACACCATATATTTT

D: TRBD1
size: .
V: TRBV28
J: TRBJ1-5
CDR3: CASSLRGGGQPQHF
DNA: TGTGCCAGCAGTTTACGAGGGGGCGGTCAGCCCCAGCATTTT

D: TRBD1
size: .
V: TRBV2
J: TRBJ2-7
CDR3: CASSGSGTGLYEQYF
DNA: TGTGCCAGCAGTGGCTCCGGGACAGGACTCTACGAGCAGTACTTC

D: TRBD1
size: .
V: TRBV19
J: TRBJ2-3
CDR3: CASSIDGTGGIRPQYF
DNA: TGTGCCAGTAGTATAGACGGGACAGGGGGGATTAGGCCGCAGTATTTT

D: TRBD2
size: once
V: TRBV10-3
J: TRBJ2-7
CDR3: CAISKEGTSSNEQYF
DNA: TGTGCCATCAGTAAGGAGGGGACTAGCTCCAACGAGCAGTACTTC

D: TRBD1
size: .
V: TRBV10-3
J: TRBJ2-2
CDR3: CAISPSRGQDTGELFF
DNA: TGTGCCATCAGCCCAAGCAGGGGGCAAGACACCGGGGAGCTGTTTTTT

D: TRBD1
size: .
V: TRBV4-3
J: TRBJ1-2
CDR3: CASSQALGQGAVRYGYTF
DNA: TGCGCCAGCAGCCAAGCCCTGGGACAGGGGGCAGTAAGATATGGCTACACCTTC

D: TRBD2
size: .
V: TRBV27
J: TRBJ2-1
CDR3: CASSLGGAGGNEQFF
DNA: TGTGCCAGCAGTTTAGGAGGCGCGGGAGGGAATGAGCAGTTCTTC

D: .
size: .
V: TRBV7-9
J: TRBJ1-2
CDR3: CASSLSSGGPYYGYTF
DNA: TGTGCCAGCAGCTTAAGTTCCGGGGGTCCCTACTATGGCTACACCTTC

D: .
size: .
V: TRBV6-1
J: TRBJ2-3
CDR3: CASSELGDGGDTQYF
DNA: TGTGCCAGCAGTGAATTGGGGGATGGAGGGGATACGCAGTATTTT

D: .
size: .
V: TRBV29-1
J: TRBJ1-3
CDR3: CSVEPQAGNTIYF
DNA: TGCAGCGTTGAGCCCCAGGCTGGAAACACCATATATTTT

D: TRBD1
size: once
V: TRBV10-3
J: TRBJ1-1
CDR3: CAISQYGTANTEAFF
DNA: TGTGCCATCAGTCAATACGGGACAGCCAACACTGAAGCTTTCTTT

D: .
size: .
V: TRBV27
J: TRBJ2-7
CDR3: CASKLDRKGAYEQYF
DNA: TGTGCCAGCAAACTAGATCGCAAAGGGGCCTACGAGCAGTACTTC

D: TRBD1
size: .
V: TRBV5-6
J: TRBJ2-1
CDR3: CASSLGTGGEQFF
DNA: TGTGCCAGCAGCCTCGGGACAGGGGGAGAGCAGTTCTTC

D: .
size: once
V: TRBV28
J: TRBJ2-7
CDR3: CASSPNFEQYF
DNA: TGTGCCAGCAGTCCGAACTTCGAGCAGTACTTC

D: .
size: .
V: TRBV9
J: TRBJ1-1
CDR3: CASSRGGVRTEAFF
DNA: TGTGCCAGCTCCCGAGGGGGGGTGCGCACTGAAGCTTTCTTT

D: .
size: .
V: TRBV28
J: TRBJ1-3
CDR3: CASSLAPWGVNYSGNTIYF
DNA: TGTGCCAGCAGTTTAGCCCCGTGGGGGGTAAACTACTCTGGAAACACCATATATTTT

D: TRBD1
size: .
V: TRBV5-1
J: TRBJ1-1
CDR3: CASSLDPAVTGNTEAFF
DNA: TGCGCCAGCAGCTTGGATCCCGCCGTGACAGGGAATACTGAAGCTTTCTTT

D: TRBD2
size: once
V: TRBV6-6
J: TRBJ2-1
CDR3: CASSAGGPGNEQFF
DNA: TGTGCCAGCAGTGCGGGAGGGCCAGGCAATGAGCAGTTCTTC

D: TRBD1
size: .
V: TRBV7-9
J: TRBJ2-1
CDR3: CVGDRVVANNEQFF
DNA: TGTGTCGGGGACAGGGTGGTAGCCAACAATGAGCAGTTCTTC

D: TRBD1
size: .
V: TRBV2
J: TRBJ2-7
CDR3: CASSPTGTDRSIFYEQYF
DNA: TGTGCCAGCAGCCCCACCGGCACGGACAGGTCGATATTCTACGAGCAGTACTTC

D: TRBD2
size: .
V: TRBV28
J: TRBJ2-7
CDR3: CASSSRLAGVPYEQYF
DNA: TGTGCCAGCAGTTCCCGACTAGCGGGAGTTCCCTACGAGCAGTACTTC

D: .
size: .
V: TRBV28
J: TRBJ1-2
CDR3: CASSNRVGYTF
DNA: TGTGCCAGCAGTAACAGGGTTGGCTACACCTTC